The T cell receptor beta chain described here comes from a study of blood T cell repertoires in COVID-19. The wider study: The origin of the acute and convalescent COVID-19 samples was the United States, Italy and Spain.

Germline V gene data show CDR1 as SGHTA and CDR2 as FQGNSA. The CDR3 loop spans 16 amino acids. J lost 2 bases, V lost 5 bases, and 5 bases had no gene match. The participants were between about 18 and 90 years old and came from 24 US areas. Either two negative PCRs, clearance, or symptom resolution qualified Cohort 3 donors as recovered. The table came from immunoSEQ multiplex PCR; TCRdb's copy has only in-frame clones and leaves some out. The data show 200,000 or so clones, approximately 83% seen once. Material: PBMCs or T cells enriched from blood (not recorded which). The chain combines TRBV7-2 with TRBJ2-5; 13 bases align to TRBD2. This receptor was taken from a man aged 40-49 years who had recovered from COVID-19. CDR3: CASSQLGLAGQETQYF. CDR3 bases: TGTGCCAGCAGCCAACTGGGACTAGCGGGGCAAGAGACCCAGTACTTC.